This entry features one T cell receptor beta chain sequence. Sequencing used immunoSEQ multiplex PCR; TCRdb keeps in-frame clones, though not all of them. The table includes around 170,000 clones, almost 90% detected once. This sample was included in a study of control samples from healthy donors and cancer patients. CDR1 MNHEY and CDR2 SVGAGI come from the germline V gene. The CDR3 loop spans 14 amino acids. Trimming took 6 bases from V and 6 from J; bases not matched to a gene: 6. This chain joins TRBV6-5 and TRBJ1-5, with 9 bases fitting TRBD1. The origin of this receptor is a young woman in good health. Sequenced: blood. CDR3 protein: CASSLGQGTQPQHF. The CDR3 region has the DNA TGTGCCAGCAGCCTGGGACAGGGTACTCAGCCCCAGCATTTT.